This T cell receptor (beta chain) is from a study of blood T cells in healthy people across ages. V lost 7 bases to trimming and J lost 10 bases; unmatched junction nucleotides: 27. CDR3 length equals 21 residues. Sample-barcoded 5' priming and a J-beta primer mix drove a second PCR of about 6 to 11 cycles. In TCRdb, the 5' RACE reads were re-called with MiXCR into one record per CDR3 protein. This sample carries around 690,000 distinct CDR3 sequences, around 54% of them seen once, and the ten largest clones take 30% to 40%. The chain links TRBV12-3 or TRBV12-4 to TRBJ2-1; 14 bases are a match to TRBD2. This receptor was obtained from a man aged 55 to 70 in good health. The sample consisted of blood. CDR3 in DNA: TGTGCCAGCACCAAAGGCCCCTGGACTAGCGGGGGGTCGAAGAGCCAATGGGAGCAGTTCTTC. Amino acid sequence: CASTKGPWTSGGSKSQWEQFF.